This T cell receptor beta chain was captured in a study of T cells after yellow fever vaccination. V was pared by 6 bases and J by 2 bases, with 6 bases of the junction left unmatched. This CDR3 is built from 15 residues. Germline V gene lookup returns CDR1 MNHEY and CDR2 SMNVEV (reference sequence). A single record per CDR3 protein comes from TCRdb applying MiXCR to the 5' RACE reads. The table lists hundreds of thousands of distinct CDR3 sequences, approximately 13% of them singletons, with under 15% in the top ten. This specimen was PBMCs, taken on the day of the yellow fever booster vaccination. This receptor was taken from a man aged 25 to 45 who received the YFV17D yellow fever vaccine. The chain joins TRBV27 to TRBJ2-3; the match to TRBD2 covers 9 bases. The CDR3 loop is CASRAGTSHTDTQYF. The CDR3 bases are TGTGCCAGCAGAGCCGGGACTAGCCACACAGATACGCAGTATTTT.